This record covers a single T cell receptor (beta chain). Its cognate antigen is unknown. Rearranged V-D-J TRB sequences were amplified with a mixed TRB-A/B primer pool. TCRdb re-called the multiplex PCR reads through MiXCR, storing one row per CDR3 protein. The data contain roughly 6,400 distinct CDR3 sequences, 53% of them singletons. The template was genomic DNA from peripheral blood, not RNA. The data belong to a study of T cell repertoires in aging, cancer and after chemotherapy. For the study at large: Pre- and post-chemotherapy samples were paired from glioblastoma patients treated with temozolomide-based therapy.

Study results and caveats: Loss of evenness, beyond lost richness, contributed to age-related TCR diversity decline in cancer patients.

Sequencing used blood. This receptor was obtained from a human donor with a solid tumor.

The CDR3 DNA reads as TGTGCCAGCAGCCCCTGGGGACGGGAAGGCAGGGAGACCCAGTACTTC. Amino acid sequence: CASSPWGREGRETQYF. V and J are TRBV6-1 and TRBJ2-5; either TRBD1 or TRBD2 may supply D (5 bases each). The CDR3 runs 16 residues. Germline V lookup: CDR1 MNHNS, CDR2 SASEGT. The V gene lost 6 bases and the J gene lost 5 bases, with 22 bases spanning the gap.